Shown below are 3 T cell receptor beta chains from a single sample sequenced in a study of blood T cell repertoires in COVID-19. TCRdb's table, derived via immunoSEQ multiplex PCR, lists solely in-frame clones and lacks some. The profile shows fewer than 300,000 clones, approximately 84% of them singletons. Sequencing was carried out using peripheral blood. The receptors derive from a man aged 50 or older with COVID-19, enrolled during active disease.

This clone occurred a few times. The rearrangement links TRBV3-1 (or the pseudogene TRBV3-2) to TRBJ2-5; TRBD2 matches 11 bases. Trimming took 4 bases from V and 4 from J; bases not matched to a gene: 14. This CDR3 has 18 residues. Germline values: CDR1 LGHDT, CDR2 YNNKEL (reference sequence). CDR3 sequence (DNA): TGTGCCAGCAGCCCCAGGACTAGCGGGCTGAAAGGGGGAGAGACCCAGTACTTC. Residues: CASSPRTSGLKGGETQYF.

This clone showed up just once. The chain carries TRBV10-3 and TRBJ2-3; 8 bases map to TRBD2. The CDR3 extends over 14 amino acids. Germline trimming cut 5 bases from V and 1 base from J; bases unmatched to any gene: 2. Germline CDR1 ENHRY, CDR2 SYGVKD. Here the CDR3 reads CAISPGLGTDTQYF. The CDR3 region has the DNA TGTGCCATCAGTCCGGGACTAGGCACAGATACGCAGTATTTT.

This chain connects TRBV28 to TRBJ2-3; no reliable D call. Germline CDR1 and CDR2: MDHEN and SYDVKM. The CDR3 length is 15 residues. V lost 4 bases, J lost 3 bases, and 14 bases lay in between. The DNA for the CDR3 is TGTGCCAGCAGTTCACTCCCCGACGGGACAGATACGCAGTATTTT. Amino acid sequence: CASSSLPDGTDTQYF.